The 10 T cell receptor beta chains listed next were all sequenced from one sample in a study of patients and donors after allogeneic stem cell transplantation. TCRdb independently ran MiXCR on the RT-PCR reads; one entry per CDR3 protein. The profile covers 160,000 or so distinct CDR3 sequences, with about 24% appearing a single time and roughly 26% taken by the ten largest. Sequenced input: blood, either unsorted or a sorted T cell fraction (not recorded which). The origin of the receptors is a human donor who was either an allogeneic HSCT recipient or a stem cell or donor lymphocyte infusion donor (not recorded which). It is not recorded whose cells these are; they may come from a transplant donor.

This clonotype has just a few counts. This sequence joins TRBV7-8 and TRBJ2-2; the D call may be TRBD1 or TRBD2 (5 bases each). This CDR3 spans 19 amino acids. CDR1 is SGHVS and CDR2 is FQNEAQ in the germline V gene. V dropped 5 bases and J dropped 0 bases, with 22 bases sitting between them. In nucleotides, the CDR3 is TGTGCCAGCAGCCTCGATCACTACCGGGACCGCGCGAACACCGGGGAGCTGTTTTTT. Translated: CASSLDHYRDRANTGELFF.

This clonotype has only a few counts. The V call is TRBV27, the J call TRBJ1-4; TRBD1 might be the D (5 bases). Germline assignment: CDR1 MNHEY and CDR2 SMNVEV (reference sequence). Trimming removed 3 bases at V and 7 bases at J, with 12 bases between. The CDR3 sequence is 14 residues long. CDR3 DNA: TGTGCCAGCAGTTTGGTGTCAGGGTTTGAAAAACTGTTTTTT. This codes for CASSLVSGFEKLFF.

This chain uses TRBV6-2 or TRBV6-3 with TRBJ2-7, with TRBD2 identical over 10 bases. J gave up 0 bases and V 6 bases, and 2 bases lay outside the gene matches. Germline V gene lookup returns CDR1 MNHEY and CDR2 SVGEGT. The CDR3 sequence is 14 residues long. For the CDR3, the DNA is TGTGCCAGCAGACTAGCGGGGAGCTCCTACGAGCAGTACTTC. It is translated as CASRLAGSSYEQYF.

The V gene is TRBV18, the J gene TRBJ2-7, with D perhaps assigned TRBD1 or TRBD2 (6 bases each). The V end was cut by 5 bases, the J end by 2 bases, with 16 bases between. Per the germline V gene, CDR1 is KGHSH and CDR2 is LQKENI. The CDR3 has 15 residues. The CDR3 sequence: CASSTPKGGAYEQYF. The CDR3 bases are TGTGCCAGCTCAACGCCGAAGGGGGGAGCCTACGAGCAGTACTTC. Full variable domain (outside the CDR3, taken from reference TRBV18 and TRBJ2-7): NAGVMQNPRHLVRRRGQEARLRCSPMKGHSHVYWYRQLPEEGLKFMVYLQKENIIDESGMPKERFSAEFPKEGPSILRIQQVVRGDSAAYFCASSTPKGGAYEQYFGPGTRLTVT.

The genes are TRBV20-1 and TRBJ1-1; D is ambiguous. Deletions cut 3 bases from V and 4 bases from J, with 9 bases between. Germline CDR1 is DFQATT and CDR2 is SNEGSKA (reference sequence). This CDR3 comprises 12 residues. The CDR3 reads CSARGLGTEAFF. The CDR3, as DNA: TGCAGTGCTAGGGGCCTTGGCACTGAAGCTTTCTTT.

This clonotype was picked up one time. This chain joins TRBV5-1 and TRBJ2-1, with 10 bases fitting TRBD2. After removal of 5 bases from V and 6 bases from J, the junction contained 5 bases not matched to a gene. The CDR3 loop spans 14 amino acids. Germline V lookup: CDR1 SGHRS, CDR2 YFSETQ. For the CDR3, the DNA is TGCGCCAGCAGTCGGACTAGCGGACGCAATGAGCAGTTCTTC. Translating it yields CASSRTSGRNEQFF.

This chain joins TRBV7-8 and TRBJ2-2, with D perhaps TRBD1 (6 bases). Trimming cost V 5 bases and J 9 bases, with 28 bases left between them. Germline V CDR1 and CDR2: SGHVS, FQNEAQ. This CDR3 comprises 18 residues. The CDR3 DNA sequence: TGTGCCAGCAGCCTCCGGGACAAGTTCAGGGGCGGAGTCCGGGAGCTGTTTTTT. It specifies CASSLRDKFRGGVRELFF.

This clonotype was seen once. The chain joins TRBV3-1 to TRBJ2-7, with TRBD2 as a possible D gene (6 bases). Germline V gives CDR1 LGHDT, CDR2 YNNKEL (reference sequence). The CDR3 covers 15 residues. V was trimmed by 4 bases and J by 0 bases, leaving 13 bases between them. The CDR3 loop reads CASSPQGLRSYEQYF. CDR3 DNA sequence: TGTGCCAGCAGCCCCCAGGGACTCCGCTCCTACGAGCAGTACTTC.

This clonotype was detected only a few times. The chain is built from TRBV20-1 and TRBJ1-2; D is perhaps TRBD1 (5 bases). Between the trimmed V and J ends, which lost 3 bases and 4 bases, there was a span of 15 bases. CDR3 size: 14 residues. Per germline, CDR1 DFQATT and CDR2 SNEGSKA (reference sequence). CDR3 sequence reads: CSASAGGSGYGYTF. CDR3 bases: TGCAGTGCTAGTGCGGGGGGATCGGGCTATGGCTACACCTTC.

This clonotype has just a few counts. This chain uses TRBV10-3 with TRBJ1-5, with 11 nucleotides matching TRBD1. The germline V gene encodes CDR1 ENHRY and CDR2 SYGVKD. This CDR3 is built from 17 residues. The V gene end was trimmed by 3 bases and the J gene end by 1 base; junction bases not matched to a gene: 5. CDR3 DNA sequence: TGTGCCATCAGTGAAACGGGACAGGGGGGGAGCAATCAGCCCCAGCATTTT. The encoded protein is CAISETGQGGSNQPQHF.